This T cell receptor beta chain was sequenced during a study of CXCR3-negative and CXCR3-positive naive CD8 T cells. For the study at large: Every library held about 1.5 +/- 0.3 million TRB reads, and the total came to some 130 million. Study-wide results and limits: CXCR3-negative and CXCR3-positive naive cells shared comparable TRBV-TRBJ usage, but memory cells did not. CXCR3-positive naive cells had TRB CDR3s that were more hydrophobic than CXCR3-negative naive cells had.

The TRB libraries of cDNA were built by UMI-labeled 5' RACE. One entry per CDR3 protein, without DNA, is what TCRdb gives after re-calling the 5' RACE reads. The sample's table shows about 92,000 distinct CDR3 sequences. Researchers sorted 300,000 cells of each CD8+ T cell subset in triplicate. Naive CD8+ T cells were CD45RO-CCR7+CD27+CD95-. With respect to this clonotype: Its antigen remains unidentified.

The specimen was naive CXCR3+ CD8+ T cells from blood. Subset specified: CD45RO-CCR7+CD27+CD95- naive CD8+ T cells expressing CXCR3 (TNR3+). This receptor was obtained from a human donor in good health. Some clones in this sample may be carry-over from other donors' samples.

The CDR3 reads CAIGTSGVYEQFF. The J gene is TRBJ2-1, the V gene TRBV10-3; TCRdb calls TRBD2, which cannot be checked without DNA. From germline, CDR1 is ENHRY and CDR2 SYGVKD. CDR3 length equals 13 residues.